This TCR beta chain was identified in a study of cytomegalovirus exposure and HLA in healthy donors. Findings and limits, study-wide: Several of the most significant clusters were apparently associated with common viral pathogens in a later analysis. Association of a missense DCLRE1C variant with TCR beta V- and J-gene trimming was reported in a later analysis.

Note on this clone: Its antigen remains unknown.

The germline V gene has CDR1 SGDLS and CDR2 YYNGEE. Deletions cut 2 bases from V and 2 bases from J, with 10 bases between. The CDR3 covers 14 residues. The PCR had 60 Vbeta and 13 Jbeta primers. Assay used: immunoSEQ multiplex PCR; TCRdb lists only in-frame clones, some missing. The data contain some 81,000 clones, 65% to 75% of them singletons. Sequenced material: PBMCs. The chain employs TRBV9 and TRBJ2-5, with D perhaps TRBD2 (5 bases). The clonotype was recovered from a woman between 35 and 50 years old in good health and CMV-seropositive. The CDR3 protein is CASSVQGGQETQYF. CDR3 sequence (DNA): TGTGCCAGCAGCGTCCAAGGAGGACAAGAGACCCAGTACTTC. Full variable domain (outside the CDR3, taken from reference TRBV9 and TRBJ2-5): DSGVTQTPKHLITATGQRVTLRCSPRSGDLSVYWYQQSLDQGLQFLIQYYNGEERAKGNILERFSAQQFPDLHSELNLSSLELGDSALYFCASSVQGGQETQYFGPGTRLLVL.